This entry features one TCR beta chain sequence. Its antigen is still unknown. This sample was taken from a study of Tregs in tolerant kidney transplant recipients. Study-level results: In tolerant patients, donor-specific Tregs outgrew total Tregs, suggesting antigen-driven expansion. Changing PCR primers prevented nucleotide comparison between some patients' samples. Activated donor B cell expansion appeared to reveal the most relevant donor-specific TCRbeta repertoire.

Some clones are missing from TCRdb's copy, which holds only in-frame ones; the method was immunoSEQ multiplex PCR. This table has roughly 66,000 clones, approximately 92% appearing once. Material: CD8+ T cells from blood, obtained before the transplant. The TCR originated in a human donor who received a combined kidney and bone marrow transplant.

CDR3 region: CASSEWDSNEQYF. DNA of the CDR3: TGTGCCAGCAGTGAATGGGACTCGAACGAGCAGTACTTC. This rearrangement joins TRBV6-1 to TRBJ2-7, with a possible D match to TRBD2 (6 bases). CDR1 MNHNS and CDR2 SASEGT come from the germline V gene. The CDR3 sequence is 13 residues long. Trimming removed 2 bases at V and 5 bases at J, with 10 bases between.